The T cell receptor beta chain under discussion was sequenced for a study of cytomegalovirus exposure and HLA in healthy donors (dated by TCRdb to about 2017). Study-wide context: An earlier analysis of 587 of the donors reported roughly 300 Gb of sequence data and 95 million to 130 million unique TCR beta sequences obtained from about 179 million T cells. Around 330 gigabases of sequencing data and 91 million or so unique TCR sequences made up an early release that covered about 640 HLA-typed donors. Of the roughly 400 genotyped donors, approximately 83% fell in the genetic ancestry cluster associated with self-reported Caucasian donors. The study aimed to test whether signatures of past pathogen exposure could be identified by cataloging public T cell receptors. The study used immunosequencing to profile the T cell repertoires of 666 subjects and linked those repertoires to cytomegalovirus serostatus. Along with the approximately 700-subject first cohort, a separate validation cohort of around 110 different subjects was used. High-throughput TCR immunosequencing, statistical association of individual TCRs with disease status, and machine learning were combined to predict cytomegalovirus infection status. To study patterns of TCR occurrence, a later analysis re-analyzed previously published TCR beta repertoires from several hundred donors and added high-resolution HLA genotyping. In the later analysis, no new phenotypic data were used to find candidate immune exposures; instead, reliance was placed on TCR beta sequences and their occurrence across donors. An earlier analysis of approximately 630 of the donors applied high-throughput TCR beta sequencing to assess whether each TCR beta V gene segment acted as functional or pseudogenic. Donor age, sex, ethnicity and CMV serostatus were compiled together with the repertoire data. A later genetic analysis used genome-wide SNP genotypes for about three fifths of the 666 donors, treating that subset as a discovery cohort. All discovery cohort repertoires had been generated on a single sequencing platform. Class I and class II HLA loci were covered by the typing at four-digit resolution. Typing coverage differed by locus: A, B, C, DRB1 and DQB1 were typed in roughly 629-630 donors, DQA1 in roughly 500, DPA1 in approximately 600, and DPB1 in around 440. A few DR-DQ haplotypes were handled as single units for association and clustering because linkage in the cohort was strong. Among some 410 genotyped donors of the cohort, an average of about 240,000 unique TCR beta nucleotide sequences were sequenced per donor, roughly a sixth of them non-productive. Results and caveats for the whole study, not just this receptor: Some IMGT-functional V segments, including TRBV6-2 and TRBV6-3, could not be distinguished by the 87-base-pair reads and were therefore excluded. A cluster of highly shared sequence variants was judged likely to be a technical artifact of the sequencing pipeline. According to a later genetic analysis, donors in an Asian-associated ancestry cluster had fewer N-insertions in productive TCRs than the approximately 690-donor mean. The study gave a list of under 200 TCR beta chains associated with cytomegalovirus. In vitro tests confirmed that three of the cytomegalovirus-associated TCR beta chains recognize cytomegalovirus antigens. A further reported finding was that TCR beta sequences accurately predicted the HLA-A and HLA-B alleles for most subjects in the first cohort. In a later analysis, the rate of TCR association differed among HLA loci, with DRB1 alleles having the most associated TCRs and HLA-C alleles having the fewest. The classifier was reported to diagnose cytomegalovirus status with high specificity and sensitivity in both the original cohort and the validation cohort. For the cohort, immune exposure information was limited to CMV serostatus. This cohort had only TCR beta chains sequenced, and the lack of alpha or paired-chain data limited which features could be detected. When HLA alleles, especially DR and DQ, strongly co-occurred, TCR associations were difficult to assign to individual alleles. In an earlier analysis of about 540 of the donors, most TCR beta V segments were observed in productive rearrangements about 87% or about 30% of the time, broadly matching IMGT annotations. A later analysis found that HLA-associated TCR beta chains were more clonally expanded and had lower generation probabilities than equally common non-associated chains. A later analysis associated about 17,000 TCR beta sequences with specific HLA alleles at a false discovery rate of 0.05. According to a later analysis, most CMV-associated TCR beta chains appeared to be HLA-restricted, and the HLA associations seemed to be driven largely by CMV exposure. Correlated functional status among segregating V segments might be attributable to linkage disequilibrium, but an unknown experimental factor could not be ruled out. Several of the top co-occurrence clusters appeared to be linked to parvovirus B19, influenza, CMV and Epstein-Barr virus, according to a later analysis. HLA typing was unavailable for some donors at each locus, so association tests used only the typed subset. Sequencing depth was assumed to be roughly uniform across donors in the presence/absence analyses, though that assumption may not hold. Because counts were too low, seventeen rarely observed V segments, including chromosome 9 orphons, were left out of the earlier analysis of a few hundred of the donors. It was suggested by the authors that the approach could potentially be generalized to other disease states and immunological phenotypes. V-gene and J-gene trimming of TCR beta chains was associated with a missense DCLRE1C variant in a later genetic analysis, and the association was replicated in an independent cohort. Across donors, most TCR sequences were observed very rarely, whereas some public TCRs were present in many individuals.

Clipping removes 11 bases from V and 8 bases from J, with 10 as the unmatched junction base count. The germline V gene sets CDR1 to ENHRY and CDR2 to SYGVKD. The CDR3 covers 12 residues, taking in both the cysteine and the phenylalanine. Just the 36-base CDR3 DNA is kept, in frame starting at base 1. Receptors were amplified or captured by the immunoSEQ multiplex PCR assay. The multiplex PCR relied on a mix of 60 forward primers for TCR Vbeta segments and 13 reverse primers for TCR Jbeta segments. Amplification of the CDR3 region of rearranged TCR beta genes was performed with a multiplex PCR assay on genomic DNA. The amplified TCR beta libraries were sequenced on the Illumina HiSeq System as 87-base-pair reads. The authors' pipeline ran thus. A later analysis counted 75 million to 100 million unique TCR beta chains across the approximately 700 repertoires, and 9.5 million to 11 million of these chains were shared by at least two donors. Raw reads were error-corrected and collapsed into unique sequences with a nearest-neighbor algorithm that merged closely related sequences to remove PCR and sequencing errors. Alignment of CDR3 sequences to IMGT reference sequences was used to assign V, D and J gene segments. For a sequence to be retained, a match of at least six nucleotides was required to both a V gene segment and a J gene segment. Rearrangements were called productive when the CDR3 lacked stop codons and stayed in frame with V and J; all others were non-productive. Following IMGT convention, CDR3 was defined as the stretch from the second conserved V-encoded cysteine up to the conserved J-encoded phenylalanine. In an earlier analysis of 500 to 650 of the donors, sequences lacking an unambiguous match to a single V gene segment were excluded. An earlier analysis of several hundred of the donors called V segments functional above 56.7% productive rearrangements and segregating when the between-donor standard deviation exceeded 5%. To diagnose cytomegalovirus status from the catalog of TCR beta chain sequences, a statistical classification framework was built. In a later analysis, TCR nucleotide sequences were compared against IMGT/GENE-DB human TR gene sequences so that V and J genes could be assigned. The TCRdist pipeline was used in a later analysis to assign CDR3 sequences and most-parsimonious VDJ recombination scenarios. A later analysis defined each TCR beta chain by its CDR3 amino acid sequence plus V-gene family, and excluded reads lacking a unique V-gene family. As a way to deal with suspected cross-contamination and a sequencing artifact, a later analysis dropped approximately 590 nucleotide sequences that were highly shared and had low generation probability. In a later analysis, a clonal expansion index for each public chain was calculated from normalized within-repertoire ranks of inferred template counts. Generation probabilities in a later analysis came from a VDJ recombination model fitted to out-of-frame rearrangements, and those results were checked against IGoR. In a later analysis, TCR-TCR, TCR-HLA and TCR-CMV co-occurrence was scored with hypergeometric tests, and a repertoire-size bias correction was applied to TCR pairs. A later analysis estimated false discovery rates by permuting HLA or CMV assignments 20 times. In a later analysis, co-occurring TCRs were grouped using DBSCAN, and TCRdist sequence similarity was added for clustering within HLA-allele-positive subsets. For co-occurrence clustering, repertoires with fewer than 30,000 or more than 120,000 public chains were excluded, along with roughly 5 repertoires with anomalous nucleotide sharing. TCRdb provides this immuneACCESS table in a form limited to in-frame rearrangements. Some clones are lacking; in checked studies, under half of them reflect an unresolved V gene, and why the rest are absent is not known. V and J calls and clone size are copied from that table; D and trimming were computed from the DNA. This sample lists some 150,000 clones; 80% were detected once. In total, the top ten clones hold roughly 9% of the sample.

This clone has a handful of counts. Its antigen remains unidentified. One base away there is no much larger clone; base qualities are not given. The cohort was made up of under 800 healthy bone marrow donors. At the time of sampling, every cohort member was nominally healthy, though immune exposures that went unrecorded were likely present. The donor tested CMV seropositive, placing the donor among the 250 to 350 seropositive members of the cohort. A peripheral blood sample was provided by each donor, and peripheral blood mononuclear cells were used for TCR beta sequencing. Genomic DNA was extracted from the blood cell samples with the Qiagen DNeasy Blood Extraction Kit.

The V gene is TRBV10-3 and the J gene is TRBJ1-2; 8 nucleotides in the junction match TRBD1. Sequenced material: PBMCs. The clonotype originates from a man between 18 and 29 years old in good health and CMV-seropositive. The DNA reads TGTGCCCTTTCACAGGGGGGTATGGGCTACACCTTC. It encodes CALSQGGMGYTF.